A selection of T cell receptor beta chains follows, all from one sample in a study of T cells after yellow fever vaccination. TCRdb redid the calling of the 5' RACE reads with MiXCR, one entry per CDR3 protein. Altogether 99,000 or so distinct CDR3 sequences are present, approximately 5.5% being singletons, with the ten largest covering roughly 41%. The specimen was CD8+ T cells sorted from PBMCs, collected 10 days after the yellow fever booster vaccination. Receptor source: a man aged 18 to 30 who received the YFV17D yellow fever vaccine. CDR3s include the opening cysteine and the closing phenylalanine or tryptophan. The D gene is left open where the match is weak. Where a row states a size, it is once, few, many or the class of an expanded clone; other rows omit it.

TRBV3-1	few	TRBJ2-5	-	CASSGGKETQYF	TGTGCCAGCAGCGGGGGGAAAGAGACCCAGTACTTC
TRBV6-9	-	TRBJ2-5	TRBD1	CASSSADRGGETQYF	TGTGCCAGCAGTTCCGCGGACAGGGGCGGGGAGACCCAGTACTTC
TRBV7-2	many	TRBJ2-7	-	CASSLPSGANEQYF	TGTGCCAGCAGCCTCCCCTCGGGAGCCAACGAGCAGTACTTC
TRBV15	few	TRBJ1-5	TRBD1	CATTQGDSNQPQHF	TGTGCCACCACCCAGGGGGATAGCAATCAGCCCCAGCATTTT
TRBV6-5	-	TRBJ2-1	-	CASSTRGASYNEQFF	TGTGCCAGCAGTACCCGGGGGGCATCCTACAATGAGCAGTTCTTC
TRBV6-2/TRBV6-3	few	TRBJ1-6	TRBD1	CASSYRDRARSPLHF	TGTGCCAGCAGTTACCGGGACAGGGCACGGTCACCCCTCCACTTT
TRBV19	few	TRBJ1-2	-	CASSQGGVDYTF	TGTGCCAGTAGCCAAGGAGGGGTTGACTACACCTTC
TRBV4-1	few	TRBJ1-3	-	CASSQEVTRENTIYF	TGCGCCAGCAGCCAAGAAGTAACGCGAGAGAACACCATATATTTT
TRBV12-3/TRBV12-4	few	TRBJ2-4	-	CASRPALSNIQYF	TGTGCCAGCAGGCCCGCACTTTCAAACATTCAGTACTTC
TRBV5-1	-	TRBJ2-2	TRBD1	CASSLETGVTGELFF	TGCGCCAGCAGCTTGGAGACAGGGGTGACCGGGGAGCTGTTTTTT
TRBV3-1	-	TRBJ1-1	-	CASSQDSGTEAFF	TGTGCCAGCAGCCAAGATTCCGGCACTGAAGCTTTCTTT
TRBV7-3	few	TRBJ2-3	TRBD2	CASSSIGGGADTQYF	TGTGCCAGCAGCTCGATCGGGGGGGGTGCAGATACGCAGTATTTT
TRBV29-1	-	TRBJ2-7	TRBD1	CSAGQGAREQYF	TGCAGCGCCGGACAGGGGGCTCGGGAGCAGTACTTC
TRBV4-3	few	TRBJ2-3	-	CASSREGGALYF	TGCGCCAGCAGCCGTGAGGGGGGGGCCCTGTATTTT
TRBV29-1	few	TRBJ2-1	TRBD2	CSVESLAGGYNEQFF	TGCAGCGTTGAATCTCTCGCGGGGGGGTATAATGAGCAGTTCTTC
TRBV7-9	few	TRBJ1-3	TRBD1	CASSLARQGGNTIYF	TGTGCCAGCAGCTTAGCACGACAGGGCGGAAACACCATATATTTT